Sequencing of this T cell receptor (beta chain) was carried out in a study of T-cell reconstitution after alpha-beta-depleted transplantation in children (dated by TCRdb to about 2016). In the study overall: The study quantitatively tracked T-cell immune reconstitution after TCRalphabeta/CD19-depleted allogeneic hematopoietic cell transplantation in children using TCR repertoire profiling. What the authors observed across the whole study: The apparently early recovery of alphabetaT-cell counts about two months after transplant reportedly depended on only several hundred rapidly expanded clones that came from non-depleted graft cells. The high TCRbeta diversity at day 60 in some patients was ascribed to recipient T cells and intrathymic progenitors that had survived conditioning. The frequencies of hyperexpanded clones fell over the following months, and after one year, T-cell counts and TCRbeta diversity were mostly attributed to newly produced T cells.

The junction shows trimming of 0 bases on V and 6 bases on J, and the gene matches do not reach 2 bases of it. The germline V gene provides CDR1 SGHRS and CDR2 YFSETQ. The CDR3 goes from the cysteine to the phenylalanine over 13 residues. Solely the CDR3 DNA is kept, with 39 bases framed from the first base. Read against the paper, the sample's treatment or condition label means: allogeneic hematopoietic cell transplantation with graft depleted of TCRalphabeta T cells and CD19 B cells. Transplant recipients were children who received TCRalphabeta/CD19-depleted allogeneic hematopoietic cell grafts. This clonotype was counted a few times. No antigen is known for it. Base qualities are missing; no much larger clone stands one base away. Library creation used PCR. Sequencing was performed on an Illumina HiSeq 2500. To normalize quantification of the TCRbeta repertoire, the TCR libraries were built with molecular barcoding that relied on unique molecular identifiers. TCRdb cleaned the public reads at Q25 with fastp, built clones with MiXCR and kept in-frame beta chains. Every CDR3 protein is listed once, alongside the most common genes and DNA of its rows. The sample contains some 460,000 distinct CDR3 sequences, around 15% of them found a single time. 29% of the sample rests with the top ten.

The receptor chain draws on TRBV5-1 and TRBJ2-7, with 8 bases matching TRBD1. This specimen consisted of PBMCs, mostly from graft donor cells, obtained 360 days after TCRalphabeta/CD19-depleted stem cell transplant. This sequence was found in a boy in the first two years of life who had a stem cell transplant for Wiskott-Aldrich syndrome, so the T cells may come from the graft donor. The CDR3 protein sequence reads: CASSLDRGVEQYF. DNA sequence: TGCGCCAGCAGCTTGGACAGGGGGGTCGAGCAGTACTTC. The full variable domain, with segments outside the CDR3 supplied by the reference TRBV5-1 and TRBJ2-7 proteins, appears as KAGVTQTPRYLIKTRGQQVTLSCSPISGHRSVSWYQQTPGQGLQFLFEYFSETQRNKGNFPGRFSGRQFSNSRSEMNVSTLELGDSALYLCASSLDRGVEQYFGPGTRLTVT.